Presented here are 21 T cell receptor beta chains from one specimen sequenced in a study of CD8+CD57+ T cells in acquired aplastic anemia. Genomic DNA was employed as the template in profiling TCR beta VDJ and CDR3. MiXCR was run by TCRdb on the reads, yielding one entry per CDR3 protein. Counted here are under 200,000 distinct CDR3 sequences, approximately 60% occurring once; the ten biggest clones make up around 45%. The sample taken for sequencing was sorted CD4+, CD8+, or CD8+CD57+ T cells (not recorded which) from PBMCs. The source of these receptors is a human donor in good health.

This clonotype was seen repeatedly, ten times or more. The chain links TRBV7-9 to TRBJ2-3; 8 bases agree with TRBD1. The germline V gene encodes CDR1 SEHNR and CDR2 FQNEAQ (reference sequence). Trimming at V came to 4 bases and at J to 2 bases, leaving 5 bases not matched to a gene. The CDR3 is 15 amino acids. The CDR3 spells CASSSRDRPTDTQYF. CDR3 DNA sequence: TGTGCCAGCAGCTCCCGGGACAGGCCCACAGATACGCAGTATTTT.

The V gene is TRBV19, the J gene TRBJ1-1; D remains ambiguous. The germline V and J ends were trimmed by 6 bases and 6 bases, with 17 bases remaining between them. The CDR3 loop spans 14 amino acids. CDR1 is LNHDA, CDR2 SQIVND, per germline (reference sequence). The CDR3 region is CASSPTVGKAEAFF. CDR3 DNA sequence: TGTGCCAGTAGCCCTACGGTGGGAAAGGCTGAAGCTTTCTTT.

This rearrangement joins TRBV10-3 to TRBJ2-1, with 14 bases lining up with TRBD2. Germline V CDR1 and CDR2: ENHRY, SYGVKD. This CDR3 spans 16 amino acids. With V trimmed by 2 bases and J by 13 bases, 10 bases remained unmatched. CDR3 sequence: CAISEKAGTSGSDQFF. DNA for the CDR3: TGTGCCATCAGTGAGAAGGCCGGGACTAGCGGGAGTGATCAGTTCTTC.

There are a few counts of this clonotype. The chain has TRBV12-3 or TRBV12-4 and TRBJ2-7; TRBD1 is a possible D gene (5 bases). V lost 7 bases to trimming and J lost 5 bases, with 18 bases between them. CDR3 length: 14 amino acids. Written as DNA, the CDR3 is TGTGCCAGCACCACGACTCGTGGGGCTCACGAGCAGTACTTC. Protein product: CASTTTRGAHEQYF.

CDR3 in amino acids: CASSPYVSTVDNEQFF. The CDR3 nucleotides read TGTGCCAGCAGCCCGTACGTCAGCACAGTGGACAATGAGCAGTTCTTC. The V and J genes are TRBV7-8 and TRBJ2-1, with D hard to call. V lost 5 bases to trimming and J lost 5 bases, with 19 bases between them. CDR1 and CDR2 from the germline V gene are SGHVS and FQNEAQ. The CDR3 runs to 16 residues.

The CDR3 sequence: CASSSSGTGRTEAFF. Here the CDR3 DNA reads TGTGCCAGCAGCTCCTCCGGGACAGGGAGAACTGAAGCTTTCTTT. The V gene is TRBV7-4, the J gene TRBJ1-1; 9 bases align to TRBD1. Trimming at V came to 4 bases and at J to 5 bases, leaving 8 bases not matched to a gene. This CDR3 spans 15 amino acids. From germline, CDR1 is SGHVT and CDR2 SQSDAQ.

The rearrangement joins TRBV10-2 to TRBJ2-2, with D possibly being TRBD2 (6 bases). The CDR3 is made up of 14 amino acids. Looked up from germline, CDR1 is WSHSY and CDR2 is SAAADI. The germline V and J ends were trimmed by 3 bases and 7 bases, with 12 bases remaining between them. The CDR3 nucleotides are TGCGCCAGCAGTGACGGGAGCGCCCGCGGGGAGCTGTTTTTT. It translates to CASSDGSARGELFF.

This clonotype was counted a single time. The chain combines TRBV15 with TRBJ2-1; 12 nucleotides line up with TRBD2. In germline, CDR1 is LNHNV, CDR2 YYDKDF (reference sequence). This CDR3 contains 17 residues. With V trimmed by 1 base and J by 4 bases, 5 bases remained unmatched. CDR3 residues: CATSRGVTSGSYNEQFF. For the CDR3, the DNA is TGTGCCACCAGCAGAGGTGTGACTAGCGGGAGTTACAATGAGCAGTTCTTC.

The count of this clonotype is one. This sequence joins TRBV20-1 and TRBJ2-7; D might be TRBD2 (6 bases). The CDR3 runs to 15 residues. CDR1 and CDR2 (germline): DFQATT, SNEGSKA (reference sequence). V was clipped by 2 bases and J by 1 base, with 15 bases between them. CDR3 loop: CSARPSSGRSYEQYF. For the CDR3, the DNA is TGCAGTGCTAGACCCTCCTCCGGGAGATCCTACGAGCAGTACTTC.

The chain couples TRBV4-1 to TRBJ1-4; D gene ambiguous. This CDR3 is 16 amino acids long. The V end was cut by 3 bases, the J end by 8 bases, with 19 bases between. Germline V gene data show CDR1 as MGHRA and CDR2 as YSYEKL. The CDR3 DNA follows: TGCGCCAGCAGCCAGGTCCCGGGTCCGGTAAAGGAAAAACTGTTTTTT. Translation: CASSQVPGPVKEKLFF.

The rearrangement uses TRBV7-2 and TRBJ1-4; tentatively, D is TRBD1 (5 bases). This CDR3 comprises 16 residues. V dropped 6 bases and J dropped 0 bases, with 14 bases sitting between them. Germline V CDR1 and CDR2: SGHTA, FQGNSA. DNA of the CDR3: TGTGCCAGCAGTGAAACCGGGGGGGCAACTAATGAAAAACTGTTTTTT. Translation gives CASSETGGATNEKLFF. Full variable domain (rest looked up from reference TRBV7-2 and TRBJ1-4): GAGVSQSPSNKVTEKGKDVELRCDPISGHTALYWYRQSLGQGLEFLIYFQGNSAPDKSGLPSDRFSAERTGGSVSTLTIQRTQQEDSAVYLCASSETGGATNEKLFFGSGTQLSVL.

This clonotype appeared a few times. The chain combines TRBV20-1 with TRBJ1-2; 10 bases are a match to TRBD1. Germline V lookup: CDR1 DFQATT, CDR2 SNEGSKA (reference sequence). After removal of 1 base from V and 4 bases from J, the junction contained 0 bases not matched to a gene. The CDR3 contains 13 residues. CDR3 protein: CSARGTGGYGYTF. The CDR3 coding sequence is TGCAGTGCTAGAGGGACAGGGGGCTATGGCTACACCTTC.

This clonotype has only a few counts. This chain uses TRBV29-1 with TRBJ2-7, with D tentatively TRBD1 (8 bases). Germline V gene data show CDR1 as SQVTM and CDR2 as ANQGSEA. Trimming removed 5 bases from V and 1 base from J, with 15 bases in between. The length of the CDR3 is 14 residues. As DNA, the CDR3 is TGCAGCGTTAGTACAGGGGGGGGATCCTACGAGCAGTACTTC. It translates to CSVSTGGGSYEQYF.

The genes are TRBV20-1 and TRBJ2-5; D gene ambiguous. V was pared by 3 bases and J by 1 base, with 12 bases between. The CDR3 sequence is 14 residues long. The germline gives CDR1 DFQATT, CDR2 SNEGSKA (reference sequence). CDR3 bases: TGCAGTGCTAGCCTAAACCCAGTCCAAGAGACCCAGTACTTC. It translates to CSASLNPVQETQYF.

The chain carries TRBV20-1 and TRBJ2-3; 9 bases align to TRBD2. Per germline, CDR1 DFQATT and CDR2 SNEGSKA (reference sequence). V trimming: 1 base; J trimming: 0 bases; junction bases outside the gene matches: 2. This CDR3 is built from 15 residues. The CDR3 region has the DNA TGCAGTGCTAGAGTAGCGGGGGTTAGCACAGATACGCAGTATTTT. This codes for CSARVAGVSTDTQYF.

This clonotype was picked up one time. V gene TRBV20-1 combines with J gene TRBJ1-5; no clear D gene. Germline V CDR1 and CDR2: DFQATT, SNEGSKA (reference sequence). CDR3 length: 12 amino acids. The V and J ends lost 2 bases and 4 bases respectively, with 6 bases between them. CDR3 nucleotide sequence: TGCAGTGCTAGATTCGGTAATCAGCCCCAGCATTTT. Amino acid sequence: CSARFGNQPQHF.

The chain joins TRBV29-1 to TRBJ2-1, with a weak D call TRBD2 (5 bases). CDR3 length: 14 amino acids. Germline assignment: CDR1 SQVTM and CDR2 ANQGSEA. V was trimmed by 3 bases and J by 5 bases, leaving 14 bases between them. The CDR3 nucleotides are TGCAGCGTTGATGCCGGGGATACGGACAATGAGCAGTTCTTC. As protein: CSVDAGDTDNEQFF.

The chain employs TRBV10-2 and TRBJ2-3, with D unresolved. The V gene lost 1 base and the J gene lost 3 bases, with 8 bases spanning the gap. CDR3 length: 14 residues. The germline V gene encodes CDR1 WSHSY and CDR2 SAAADI. The CDR3 nucleotides read TGCGCCAGCAGTGAGTTGTTAGAAACAGATACGCAGTATTTT. Translation: CASSELLETDTQYF.

This clonotype was seen a single time. The chain carries TRBV29-1 and TRBJ2-7, with TRBD2 matching over 8 bases. CDR1 is SQVTM and CDR2 is ANQGSEA in the germline V gene. V was pared by 3 bases and J by 3 bases, with 4 bases of the junction left unmatched. The CDR3 is made up of 13 amino acids. The DNA for the CDR3 is TGCAGCGTTGATGGTCTAGCGGGCTACGAGCAGTACTTC. It yields the protein CSVDGLAGYEQYF.

The rearrangement links TRBV15 to TRBJ1-5; D is perhaps TRBD1 (6 bases). V gave up 3 bases and J gave up 3 bases, with 15 bases separating them. The CDR3 is 16 amino acids. Germline CDR1 reads LNHNV; CDR2 reads YYDKDF (reference sequence). The CDR3: CATSSTGTLINQPQHF. In DNA form, the CDR3 reads TGTGCCACCAGCAGTACCGGGACACTCATCAATCAGCCCCAGCATTTT.

This clonotype appeared a few times. J is TRBJ1-2 and V is TRBV7-9, with no clear D. With 1 base removed from V and 4 bases from J, the gap between germline ends came to 7 bases. The length of the CDR3 is 13 residues. Germline V gives CDR1 SEHNR, CDR2 FQNEAQ (reference sequence). The CDR3: CASSLGTLYGYTF. In nucleotides, the CDR3 is TGTGCCAGCAGCTTAGGAACCCTCTATGGCTACACCTTC. The variable domain in full, with the rest retrieved from reference TRBV7-9 and TRBJ1-2, is DTGVSQNPRHKITKRGQNVTFRCDPISEHNRLYWYRQTLGQGPEFLTYFQNEAQLEKSRLLSDRFSAERPKGSFSTLEIQRTEQGDSAMYLCASSLGTLYGYTFGSGTRLTVV.